A single count supports the clone carrying this T cell receptor beta chain. The antigen remains unidentified. This sample stems from a study of cytomegalovirus exposure and HLA in healthy donors. Some clones are missing from TCRdb's copy, which holds only in-frame ones; the method was immunoSEQ multiplex PCR. The sample includes about 56,000 clones, around 94% of them seen just once. The study, taken as a whole, reports: In a later analysis, first-cohort TCR clusters were found to tend to co-occur in the roughly 120 validation repertoires. Cytomegalovirus association was assigned to around 150 TCR beta chains.

The CDR3 is 17 amino acids. V shed 6 bases, J shed 2 bases, and the junction held 3 bases outside the gene matches. Looked up from germline, CDR1 is KGHSH and CDR2 is LQKENI. The sample comprised PBMCs. The chain links TRBV18 to TRBJ2-6, with TRBD2 identical over 14 bases. The clonotype was recovered from a man younger than 35 in good health and CMV-seronegative. CDR3 DNA: TGTGCCAGCTCGTCGGGACTAGCGGGAGCTGGGGCCAACGTCCTGACTTTC. Protein product: CASSSGLAGAGANVLTF.